A single sample is the source of the 30 T cell receptor beta chains below, sequenced in a study of blood T cell repertoires in COVID-19. Assay: immunoSEQ multiplex PCR; the TCRdb copy retains only in-frame clones and omits some. This sample has about 180,000 clones, with approximately 85% found just once. The sequencing input was PBMCs or T cells enriched from blood (not recorded which). The receptors were gathered from a woman aged 30 to 39 who had recovered from COVID-19.

The chain couples TRBV3-1 (or the pseudogene TRBV3-2) to TRBJ2-7; no clear D. CDR3 size: 13 residues. V lost 2 bases, J lost 6 bases, and 11 bases lay in between. Germline V gives CDR1 LGHDT, CDR2 YNNKEL (reference sequence). The CDR3 spells CASSQNPAAEQYF. The CDR3 nucleotides are TGTGCCAGCAGCCAAAATCCGGCGGCCGAGCAGTACTTC.

In its sample, this clone was seen once. Other DNA sequences in the sample encode the same CDR3. V and J are TRBV6-5 and TRBJ1-3; D unresolved. The CDR3 runs 15 residues. Germline V gene sequence: CDR1 MNHEY, CDR2 SVGAGI. Deletions cut 0 bases from V and 0 bases from J, with 6 bases between. The CDR3 region is CASSYSTGSGNTIYF. In nucleotides, the CDR3 is TGTGCCAGCAGTTACTCGACGGGCTCTGGAAACACCATATATTTT.

The chain combines TRBV28 with TRBJ1-5, with 7 bases aligning to TRBD1. With V trimmed by 3 bases and J by 6 bases, 8 bases remained unmatched. Germline-derived CDR1 and CDR2 are MDHEN and SYDVKM. The CDR3 extends over 15 amino acids. As DNA, the CDR3 is TGTGCCAGCAGTTTCCTCCGACAGGGTGGTCAGCCCCAGCATTTT. Its protein product is CASSFLRQGGQPQHF.

The V and J genes are TRBV23-1 and TRBJ1-5; D possibly corresponds to TRBD1 (6 bases). TRBV23-1 counts as an open reading frame of uncertain function. Trimming cost V 2 bases and J 1 base, with 12 bases left between them. The CDR3 covers 16 residues. CDR3 DNA sequence: TGCGCCAGCAGTCAACGTAGGGGGGGGAGCAATCAGCCCCAGCATTTT. Translating gives CASSQRRGGSNQPQHF.

This chain connects TRBV3-1 (or the pseudogene TRBV3-2) to TRBJ2-7; TRBD2 aligns across 8 bases. Germline lookup yields CDR1 LGHDT and CDR2 YNNKEL (reference sequence). This CDR3 region has 13 residues. Germline trimming cut 4 bases from V and 3 bases from J; bases unmatched to any gene: 2. DNA of the CDR3: TGTGCCAGCAGCCTGGGACTAGTCTACGAGCAGTACTTC. Translation: CASSLGLVYEQYF.

The rearrangement joins TRBV7-6 to TRBJ2-5; D may be TRBD2 (5 bases). Between the trimmed V and J ends, which lost 4 bases and 5 bases, there was a span of 14 bases. The length of the CDR3 is 14 residues. CDR1 is SGHVS, CDR2 FNYEAQ, per germline. CDR3 nucleotide sequence: TGTGCCAGCAGCTCTTCAGCCGCGGGTGAGACCCAGTACTTC. It codes for CASSSSAAGETQYF. Looking up the rest from reference TRBV7-6 and TRBJ2-5 gives the full variable domain: GAGVSQSPRYKVTKRGQDVALRCDPISGHVSLYWYRQALGQGPEFLTYFNYEAQQDKSGLPNDRFSAERPEGSISTLTIQRTEQRDSAMYRCASSSSAAGETQYFGPGTRLLVL.

This sequence joins TRBV6-4 and TRBJ2-3; D gene uncertain. The length of the CDR3 is 13 residues. CDR1 is MRHNA and CDR2 is SNTAGT in the germline V gene. Trimming stripped 4 bases from V and 3 bases from J, with 8 bases between. This CDR3 is CASSAKETDTQYF. The CDR3 coding sequence is TGTGCCAGCAGTGCAAAGGAGACAGATACGCAGTATTTT.

This chain uses TRBV14 with TRBJ2-7, with D perhaps matching TRBD2 (5 bases). The germline gives CDR1 SGHDN, CDR2 FVKESK. V lost 4 bases, J lost 10 bases, and 17 bases lay in between. The length of the CDR3 is 13 residues. The CDR3 here is CASSPSRTGTQYF. CDR3 nucleotide sequence: TGTGCCAGCAGCCCCTCCCGGACGGGAACCCAGTACTTC.

The rearrangement joins TRBV6-1 to TRBJ2-2, with TRBD2 matching over 12 bases. The CDR3 extends over 17 amino acids. Looked up from germline, CDR1 is MNHNS and CDR2 is SASEGT. With V trimmed by 1 base and J by 3 bases, 3 bases remained unmatched. The CDR3 is CASSEVLAGGDTGELFF. As DNA, the CDR3 is TGTGCCAGCAGTGAAGTCCTAGCGGGAGGGGACACCGGGGAGCTGTTTTTT.

This clone was picked up one time. The chain carries TRBV30 and TRBJ2-7; TRBD1 might be the D (7 bases). V was shortened by 0 bases and J by 5 bases, with 14 bases between the two germline ends. This CDR3 comprises 14 residues. Per germline, CDR1 GTSNPN and CDR2 SVGIG (reference sequence). CDR3: CAWSVGQGGNEQYF. CDR3 in DNA: TGTGCCTGGAGTGTCGGCCAGGGGGGTAACGAGCAGTACTTC.

The chain joins TRBV30 to TRBJ1-2; 7 bases are a match to TRBD1. The germline gives CDR1 GTSNPN, CDR2 SVGIG (reference sequence). CDR3 size: 13 residues. Trimming removed 2 bases from V and 3 bases from J; junction bases left unmatched: 3. As DNA, the CDR3 is TGTGCCTGGAGTTTCACAGGGGACTATGGCTACACCTTC. It codes for CAWSFTGDYGYTF.

This rearrangement joins TRBV30 to TRBJ1-4, with 8 bases lining up with TRBD1. J was trimmed by 7 bases and V by 2 bases; bases with no gene match: 9. This CDR3 contains 15 residues. CDR1 is GTSNPN, CDR2 SVGIG, per germline (reference sequence). The CDR3: CAWSYGQGGGEKLFF. In DNA form, the CDR3 reads TGTGCCTGGAGTTATGGACAGGGAGGAGGTGAAAAACTGTTTTTT.

The chain is built from TRBV5-8 and TRBJ2-1; 7 bases align to TRBD2. CDR3 length: 15 residues. CDR1 and CDR2 (germline): SGHTS, YDEGEE. Unmatched junction bases numbered 10, after V lost 0 bases and J lost 10 bases. The CDR3 protein is CASSLEFASGQEQFF. Here the CDR3 DNA reads TGTGCCAGCAGCTTGGAGTTTGCTAGCGGACAAGAGCAGTTCTTC.

CDR3 sequence: CASSLTRPSGTYEQYF. The CDR3 DNA reads TGTGCCAGCAGCTTAACCCGTCCTAGCGGGACCTACGAGCAGTACTTC. The V and J genes are TRBV7-3 and TRBJ2-7; TRBD2 agrees at 9 bases. The ends lost 0 bases at V and 2 bases at J; junction bases unmatched: 5. From germline, CDR1 is SGHTA and CDR2 FQGTGA. This CDR3 region has 16 residues.

V gene TRBV6-6 combines with J gene TRBJ2-7; D possibly corresponds to TRBD2 (5 bases). This CDR3 has 16 residues. The V end lost 0 bases, the J end lost 3 bases, and 15 bases lay between the germline ends. Per germline, CDR1 MNHNY and CDR2 SVGAGI (reference sequence). CDR3 nucleotide sequence: TGTGCCAGCAGTTACTCGAGGGTGAGCGCCAACTACGAGCAGTACTTC. This codes for CASSYSRVSANYEQYF.

In its sample, this clone was seen once. CDR3 region: CASSQPGLAGSKDEQYF. The DNA for the CDR3 is TGTGCCAGCAGTCAACCGGGACTAGCGGGAAGCAAGGACGAGCAGTACTTC. The rearrangement uses TRBV28 and TRBJ2-7; 13 positions match TRBD2. V lost 5 bases, J lost 5 bases, and 12 bases stayed unmatched. The CDR3 sequence is 17 residues long. Germline values: CDR1 MDHEN, CDR2 SYDVKM.

The chain is built from TRBV10-2 and TRBJ1-5; possibly TRBD1 for D (5 bases). The germline V and J ends were trimmed by 6 bases and 4 bases, with 7 bases remaining between them. Germline CDR1 WSHSY, CDR2 SAAADI. The CDR3 length is 12 residues. The DNA of the CDR3 is TGCGCCAGCAGGGGGCCTAATCAGCCCCAGCATTTT. Translating it yields CASRGPNQPQHF.

This clone was observed a handful of times. The V gene is TRBV5-1, the J gene TRBJ1-4, with D possibly being TRBD1 (5 bases). CDR1 is SGHRS, CDR2 YFSETQ, per germline. The CDR3 extends over 15 amino acids. With 4 bases removed from V and 8 bases from J, the gap between germline ends came to 18 bases. CDR3 DNA sequence: TGCGCCAGCAGCGCCACGGGGGAGAGGGAAGAAAAACTGTTTTTT. It encodes CASSATGEREEKLFF.

V and J are TRBV2 and TRBJ1-2; D ambiguous. V was cut by 8 bases and J by 4 bases, with 14 bases left in between. The CDR3 sequence is 13 residues long. Germline V gene sequence: CDR1 SNHLY, CDR2 FYNNEI. The CDR3 sequence is CASRIDNSYGYTF. As DNA, the CDR3 is TGTGCCAGCCGTATCGACAACTCCTATGGCTACACCTTC.

The rearrangement joins TRBV6-5 to TRBJ2-1, with D uncertain. The germline V gene encodes CDR1 MNHEY and CDR2 SVGAGI. V shed 7 bases and J shed 5 bases, with 15 bases lying between them. The CDR3 is 14 residues long. This CDR3 is CASTLKLGNNEQFF. The CDR3 DNA reads TGTGCCAGCACTCTCAAATTGGGCAACAATGAGCAGTTCTTC.

The CDR3 coding sequence is TGTGCCAGCAGTCCGTTGGGGGGTCAGCCCCAGCATTTT. This codes for CASSPLGGQPQHF. The rearrangement joins TRBV28 to TRBJ1-5; tentative D call: TRBD1 (5 bases). The V gene lost 5 bases and the J gene lost 6 bases, with 11 bases spanning the gap. Germline CDR1 is MDHEN and CDR2 is SYDVKM. The CDR3 consists of 13 residues.

CDR3 DNA sequence: TGTGCCTGGAGTGCGGGGTACAATGAGCAGTTCTTC. This codes for CAWSAGYNEQFF. The chain links TRBV30 to TRBJ2-1, with D possibly TRBD2 on 5 matching bases. The CDR3 contains 12 residues. The V gene lost 1 base and the J gene lost 4 bases, with 5 bases spanning the gap. Germline CDR1 is GTSNPN and CDR2 is SVGIG (reference sequence).

Only one count was recorded for this clone. This chain joins TRBV7-9 and TRBJ2-7; 7 bases match TRBD1. J gave up 4 bases and V 1 base, and 7 bases lay outside the gene matches. Germline CDR1 is SEHNR and CDR2 is FQNEAQ (reference sequence). This CDR3 comprises 15 residues. The CDR3 nucleotides read TGTGCCAGCAGCTTAGGTATAAGGGGGCAATACGAGCAGTACTTC. Translated: CASSLGIRGQYEQYF.

V and J are TRBV6-5 and TRBJ1-2; TRBD1 is a possible D gene (5 bases). CDR1 and CDR2 from the germline V gene are MNHEY and SVGAGI. The CDR3 is made up of 12 amino acids. V lost 2 bases to trimming and J lost 7 bases, with 8 bases between them. CDR3 loop: CASSYGQGGYTF. In DNA, the CDR3 is TGTGCCAGCAGTTACGGGCAGGGTGGCTACACCTTC.

The chain employs TRBV29-1 and TRBJ2-3, with 7 bases identical to TRBD2. This CDR3 has 12 residues. Looked up from germline, CDR1 is SQVTM and CDR2 is ANQGSEA. Losses at the gene ends were 6 bases for V and 8 bases for J; bases not matched to a gene: 8. The chain's CDR3 is CSVSREGGTQYF. The CDR3 DNA reads as TGCAGCGTCTCGAGGGAGGGAGGTACGCAGTATTTT.

The CDR3 region has the DNA TGTGCCAGCTCACCATTACCTAGTTACTCTGGAAACACCATATATTTT. Its translation: CASSPLPSYSGNTIYF. V and J are TRBV18 and TRBJ1-3; D ambiguous. Germline V CDR1 and CDR2: KGHSH, LQKENI. With 2 bases removed from V and 0 bases from J, the gap between germline ends came to 11 bases. This CDR3 contains 16 residues.

This sequence joins TRBV7-9 and TRBJ2-7; 9 bases agree with TRBD1. CDR1 SEHNR and CDR2 FQNEAQ come from the germline V gene (reference sequence). The CDR3 has 15 amino acids. After removal of 1 base from V and 4 bases from J, the junction contained 5 bases not matched to a gene. The CDR3 reads CASSLGGTGKYEQYF. The CDR3 DNA reads TGTGCCAGCAGCTTAGGCGGGACAGGGAAATACGAGCAGTACTTC.

The genes are TRBV10-3 and TRBJ2-2, with TRBD2 as a possible D gene (6 bases). Germline values: CDR1 ENHRY, CDR2 SYGVKD. The ends were cut back, 8 bases at V and 4 bases at J, with 14 bases in the middle. The length of the CDR3 is 14 residues. As DNA, the CDR3 is TGTGCCATCTCGGGGCGGGGAGCCACCGGGGAGCTGTTTTTT. This sequence encodes CAISGRGATGELFF.

The V call is TRBV7-9, the J call TRBJ2-5; 10 positions match TRBD2. Germline values: CDR1 SEHNR, CDR2 FQNEAQ (reference sequence). CDR3 length equals 16 residues. J gave up 1 base and V 2 bases, and 4 bases lay outside the gene matches. The CDR3 DNA reads as TGTGCCAGCAGCTTATTAAGCGGGAGGGCCCAAGAGACCCAGTACTTC. It yields the protein CASSLLSGRAQETQYF.

The V call is TRBV9, the J call TRBJ2-1, with TRBD2 as a possible D gene (6 bases). The V gene's germline CDR1 is SGDLS and CDR2 YYNGEE. Trimming took off 2 bases at V and 3 bases at J, with 9 bases between the two ends. The CDR3 contains 14 residues. Written as DNA, the CDR3 is TGTGCCAGCAGCGTGGGGGGAGGCTACAATGAGCAGTTCTTC. It translates to CASSVGGGYNEQFF.